This T cell receptor (beta chain) was recovered during a study of post-analysis software for immune sequencing data. This CDR3 is 17 amino acids long. Germline CDR1 is DFQATT and CDR2 is SNEGSKA (reference sequence). The V end lost 0 bases, the J end lost 4 bases, and 19 bases lay between the germline ends. Unique molecular identifiers featured in each of the TCR beta cDNA libraries. MiXCR was run by TCRdb on the PCR reads, yielding one entry per CDR3 protein. This sample has hundreds of thousands of distinct CDR3 sequences, with 55% to 60% found just once. About this clonotype: Its specificity is unknown.

Study-level results: Samples from a shared batch, those prepared together, strongly co-clustered by F measure. Among roughly five TRBV segments more frequent in patients than controls were TRBV5-6, TRBV5-1 and TRBV20-1. There was significantly lower normalized Chao1 diversity in multiple sclerosis patients than in controls.

The clonotype was recovered from a girl aged 2 to 10 with multiple sclerosis. Sequencing was performed on blood. The gene calls are TRBV20-1 and TRBJ2-1, with unresolved D. CDR3 region: CSARDRVAVHLYNEQFF. The CDR3 DNA is TGCAGTGCTAGAGATCGAGTAGCCGTTCATCTATACAATGAGCAGTTCTTC.